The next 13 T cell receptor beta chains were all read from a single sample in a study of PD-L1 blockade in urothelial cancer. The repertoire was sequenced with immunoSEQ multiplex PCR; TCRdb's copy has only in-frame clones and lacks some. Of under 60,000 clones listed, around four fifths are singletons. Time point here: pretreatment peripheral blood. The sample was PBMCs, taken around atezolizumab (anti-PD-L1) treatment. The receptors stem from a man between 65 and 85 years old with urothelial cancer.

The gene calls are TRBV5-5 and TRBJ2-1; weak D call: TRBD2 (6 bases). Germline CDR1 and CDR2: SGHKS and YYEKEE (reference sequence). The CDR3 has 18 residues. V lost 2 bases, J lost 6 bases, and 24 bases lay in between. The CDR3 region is CASSFGTGGVGSLNEQFF. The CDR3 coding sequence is TGTGCCAGCAGCTTTGGGACCGGCGGGGTCGGATCCCTCAATGAGCAGTTCTTC. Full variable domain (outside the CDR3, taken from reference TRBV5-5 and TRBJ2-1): DAGVTQSPTHLIKTRGQQVTLRCSPISGHKSVSWYQQVLGQGPQFIFQYYEKEERGRGNFPDRFSARQFPNYSSELNVNALLLGDSALYLCASSFGTGGVGSLNEQFFGPGTRLTVL.

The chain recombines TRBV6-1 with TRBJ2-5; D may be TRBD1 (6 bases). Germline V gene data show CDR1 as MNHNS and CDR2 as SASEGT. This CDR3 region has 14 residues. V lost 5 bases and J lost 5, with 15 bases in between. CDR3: CASSQTGSWETQYF. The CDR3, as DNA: TGTGCCAGCAGTCAAACAGGGTCGTGGGAGACCCAGTACTTC.

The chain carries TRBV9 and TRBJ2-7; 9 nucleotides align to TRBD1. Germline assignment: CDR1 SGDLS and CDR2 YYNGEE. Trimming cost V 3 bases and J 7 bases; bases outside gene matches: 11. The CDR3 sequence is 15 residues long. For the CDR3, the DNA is TGTGCCAGCAGCGCATCCGGGACAGGGTCGAGTGAGCAGTACTTC. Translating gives CASSASGTGSSEQYF.

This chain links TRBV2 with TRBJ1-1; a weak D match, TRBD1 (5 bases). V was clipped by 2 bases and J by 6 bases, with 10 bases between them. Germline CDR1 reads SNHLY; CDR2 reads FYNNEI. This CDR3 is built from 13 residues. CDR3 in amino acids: CASSEQGWAEAFF. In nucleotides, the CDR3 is TGTGCCAGCAGTGAACAGGGTTGGGCTGAAGCTTTCTTT.

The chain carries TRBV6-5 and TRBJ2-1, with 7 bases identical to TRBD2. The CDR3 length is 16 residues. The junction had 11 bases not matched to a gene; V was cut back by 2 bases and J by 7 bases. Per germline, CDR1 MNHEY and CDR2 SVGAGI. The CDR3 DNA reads TGTGCCAGCAGTTACCCCGGGGGAGGGACGGGGAATGAGCAGTTCTTC. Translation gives CASSYPGGGTGNEQFF.

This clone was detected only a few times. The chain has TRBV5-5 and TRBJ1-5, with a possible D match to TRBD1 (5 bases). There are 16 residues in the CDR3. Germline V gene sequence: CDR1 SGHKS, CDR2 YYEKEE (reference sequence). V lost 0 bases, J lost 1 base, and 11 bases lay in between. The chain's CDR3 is CASSLVVGASNQPQHF. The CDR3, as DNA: TGTGCCAGCAGCTTGGTGGTAGGGGCGAGCAATCAGCCCCAGCATTTT. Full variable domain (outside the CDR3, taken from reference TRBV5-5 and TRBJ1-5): DAGVTQSPTHLIKTRGQQVTLRCSPISGHKSVSWYQQVLGQGPQFIFQYYEKEERGRGNFPDRFSARQFPNYSSELNVNALLLGDSALYLCASSLVVGASNQPQHFGDGTRLSIL.

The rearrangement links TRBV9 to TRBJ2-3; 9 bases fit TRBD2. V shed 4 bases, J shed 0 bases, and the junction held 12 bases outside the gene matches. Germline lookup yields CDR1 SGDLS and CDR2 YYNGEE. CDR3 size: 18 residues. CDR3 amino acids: CASSRGGTSTASTDTQYF. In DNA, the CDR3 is TGTGCCAGCAGCCGAGGTGGGACTAGCACAGCTAGCACAGATACGCAGTATTTT.

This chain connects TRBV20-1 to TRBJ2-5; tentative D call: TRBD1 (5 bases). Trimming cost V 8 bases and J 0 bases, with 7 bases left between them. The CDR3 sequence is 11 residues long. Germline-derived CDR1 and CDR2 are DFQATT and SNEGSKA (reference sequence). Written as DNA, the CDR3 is TGCAGTCGGACACACCAAGAGACCCAGTACTTC. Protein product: CSRTHQETQYF.

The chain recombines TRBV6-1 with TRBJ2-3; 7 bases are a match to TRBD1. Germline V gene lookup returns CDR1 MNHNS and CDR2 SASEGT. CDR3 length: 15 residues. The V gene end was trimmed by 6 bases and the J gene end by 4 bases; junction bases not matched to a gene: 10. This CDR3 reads CASSPHRGRADTQYF. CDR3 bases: TGTGCCAGCAGCCCCCACAGGGGTCGCGCAGATACGCAGTATTTT.

The CDR3, as DNA: TGTGCCAGTAGTCCTCAGGGGAGGGGGATGAACACTGAAGCTTTCTTT. It encodes CASSPQGRGMNTEAFF. The rearrangement joins TRBV19 to TRBJ1-1; D perhaps matches TRBD1 (6 bases). Germline values: CDR1 LNHDA, CDR2 SQIVND (reference sequence). The CDR3 has 16 amino acids. The V and J ends lost 5 bases and 0 bases respectively, with 16 bases between them.

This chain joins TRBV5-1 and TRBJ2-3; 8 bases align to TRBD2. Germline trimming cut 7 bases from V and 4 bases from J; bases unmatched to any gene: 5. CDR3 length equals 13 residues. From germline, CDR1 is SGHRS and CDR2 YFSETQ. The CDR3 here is CASGGTSADTQYF. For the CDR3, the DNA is TGCGCCAGCGGGGGGACTAGTGCAGATACGCAGTATTTT.

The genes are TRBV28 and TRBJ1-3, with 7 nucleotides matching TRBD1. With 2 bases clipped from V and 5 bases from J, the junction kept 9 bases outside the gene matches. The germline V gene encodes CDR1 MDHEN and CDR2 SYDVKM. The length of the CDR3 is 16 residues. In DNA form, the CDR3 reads TGTGCCAGCAGTTTAAATTTTTACAGGGGTAGAAACACCATATATTTT. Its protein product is CASSLNFYRGRNTIYF.

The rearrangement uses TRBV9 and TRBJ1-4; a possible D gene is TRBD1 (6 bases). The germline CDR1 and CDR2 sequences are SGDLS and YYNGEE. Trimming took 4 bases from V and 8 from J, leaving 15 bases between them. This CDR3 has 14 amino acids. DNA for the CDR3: TGTGCCAGCAGCAAACAGGGAAGGTGGGAAAAACTGTTTTTT. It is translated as CASSKQGRWEKLFF.